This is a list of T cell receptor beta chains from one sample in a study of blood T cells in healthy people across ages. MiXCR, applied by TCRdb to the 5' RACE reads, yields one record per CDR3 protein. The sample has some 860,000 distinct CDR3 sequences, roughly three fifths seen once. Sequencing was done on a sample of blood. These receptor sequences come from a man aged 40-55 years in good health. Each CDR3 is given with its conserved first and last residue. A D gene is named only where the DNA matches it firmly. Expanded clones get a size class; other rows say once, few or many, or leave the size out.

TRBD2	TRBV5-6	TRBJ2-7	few	CASSRPGGNEQYF	TGTGCCAGCAGCAGACCCGGGGGGAACGAGCAGTACTTC
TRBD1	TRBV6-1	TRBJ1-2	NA	CASRKTRGLGMWGYTF	TGTGCCAGCAGAAAGACCAGGGGGCTAGGAATGTGGGGCTACACCTTC
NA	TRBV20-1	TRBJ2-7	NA	CSAGSSHYEQYF	TGCAGTGCTGGATCCAGCCACTACGAGCAGTACTTC
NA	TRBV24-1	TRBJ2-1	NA	CATSAGYSYNEQFF	TGTGCCACCAGTGCGGGATACTCCTACAATGAGCAGTTCTTC
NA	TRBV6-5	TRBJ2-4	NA	CASSYSTGTSAKNIQYF	TGTGCCAGCAGTTACTCGACCGGGACATCGGCCAAAAACATTCAGTACTTC
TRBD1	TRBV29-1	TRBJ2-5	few	CSVEWTGPTQETQYF	TGCAGCGTTGAGTGGACAGGGCCTACTCAAGAGACCCAGTACTTC
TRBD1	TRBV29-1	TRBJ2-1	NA	CSVEGGDRVKDNEQFF	TGCAGCGTTGAAGGGGGGGACAGGGTGAAGGACAATGAGCAGTTCTTC
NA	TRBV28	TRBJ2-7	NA	CASSYAPYEQYF	TGTGCCAGCAGTTACGCTCCCTACGAGCAGTACTTC
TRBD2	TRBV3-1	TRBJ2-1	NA	CASSQGRSGRDTQFF	TGTGCCAGCAGCCAAGGTCGTAGCGGGAGAGATACGCAGTTCTTC
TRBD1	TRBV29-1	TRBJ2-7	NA	CSVEKGSRGQTYEQYF	TGCAGCGTTGAAAAGGGGTCCAGGGGGCAGACCTACGAGCAGTACTTC
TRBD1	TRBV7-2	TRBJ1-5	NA	CASSLVSGGNQPQHF	TGCGCCAGCAGCTTGGTTTCAGGGGGAAATCAGCCCCAGCATTTT
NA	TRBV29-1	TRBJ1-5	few	CSVADGYNQPQHF	TGCAGCGTTGCCGACGGCTACAATCAGCCCCAGCATTTT
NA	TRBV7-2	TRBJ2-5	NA	CASSLILDRSVTQYF	TGTGCCAGCAGCTTAATATTAGACCGTAGTGTTACCCAGTACTTC
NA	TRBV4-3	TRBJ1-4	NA	CASSQGINEKLFF	TGCGCCAGCAGCCAGGGGATTAATGAAAAACTGTTTTTT
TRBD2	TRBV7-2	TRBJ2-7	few	CASNRGDRDREQYF	TGTGCCAGCAACCGGGGGGATCGGGATCGCGAGCAGTACTTC
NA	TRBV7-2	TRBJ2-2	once	CASSLASLGPGELFF	TGTGCCAGCAGCTTAGCTAGTCTGGGGCCCGGGGAGCTGTTTTTT
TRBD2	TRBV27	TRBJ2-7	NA	CASKAGGSYEQYF	TGTGCCAGCAAAGCGGGGGGCTCCTACGAGCAGTACTTC
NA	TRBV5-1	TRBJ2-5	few	CASSPTGRTEETQYF	TGCGCCAGCAGCCCGACAGGGAGGACGGAAGAGACCCAGTACTTC
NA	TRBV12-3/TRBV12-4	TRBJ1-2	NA	CASSPVLGGYTF	TGTGCCAGCAGTCCGGTCTTGGGGGGCTACACCTTC
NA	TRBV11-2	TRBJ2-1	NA	CASSLGYWNEQFF	TGTGCCAGCAGCTTAGGTTACTGGAATGAGCAGTTCTTC
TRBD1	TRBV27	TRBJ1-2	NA	CASSLLAPTGGNGYTF	TGTGCCAGCAGTTTATTGGCTCCGACAGGGGGGAATGGCTACACCTTC
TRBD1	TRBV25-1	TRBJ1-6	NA	CASRQTGGNSPLHF	TGTGCCAGCAGACAGACAGGGGGTAATTCACCCCTCCACTTT
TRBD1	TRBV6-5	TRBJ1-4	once	CASSQTGGLPNEKLFF	TGTGCCAGCAGTCAGACAGGGGGCCTCCCTAATGAAAAACTGTTTTTT
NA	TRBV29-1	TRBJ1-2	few	CSVEGGGGYGYTF	TGCAGCGTTGAAGGGGGCGGGGGCTATGGCTACACCTTC
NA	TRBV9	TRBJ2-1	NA	CASSVGGTDYRRFF	TGTGCCAGCAGCGTAGGCGGGACAGACTATCGCCGGTTCTTC
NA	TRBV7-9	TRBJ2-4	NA	CTSVQGNIQYF	TGTACCAGCGTACAGGGAAACATTCAGTACTTC
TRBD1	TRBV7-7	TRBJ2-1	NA	CASSAGDRGRRLFF	TGTGCCAGCAGCGCCGGGGACAGGGGGAGGAGGTTGTTCTTC
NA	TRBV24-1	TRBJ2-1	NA	CATSDWYEQFF	TGTGCCACCAGTGATTGGTACGAGCAGTTCTTC
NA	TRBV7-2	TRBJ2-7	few	CASSPTGHLSYEQYF	TGTGCCAGCAGCCCGACCGGTCACCTCTCCTACGAGCAGTACTTC
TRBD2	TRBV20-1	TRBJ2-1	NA	CSARDIRAGDGYEQFF	TGCAGTGCTAGAGATATTCGAGCGGGGGATGGCTATGAGCAGTTCTTC
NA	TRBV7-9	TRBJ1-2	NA	CASSLENRDGYTF	TGTGCCAGCAGCTTAGAAAACAGGGATGGCTACACCTTC
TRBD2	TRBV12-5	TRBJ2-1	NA	CASGLKTSGTLGEQFF	TGTGCTAGTGGTTTGAAGACTAGCGGGACTCTGGGTGAGCAGTTCTTC
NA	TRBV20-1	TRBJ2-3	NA	CSARDSVGGLFTDTQYF	TGCAGTGCTAGAGATTCCGTCGGGGGTCTCTTCACAGATACGCAGTATTTT
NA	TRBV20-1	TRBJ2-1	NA	CSARDGRSEQFF	TGCAGTGCTAGAGATGGGCGGAGTGAGCAGTTCTTC
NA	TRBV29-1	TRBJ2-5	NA	CSGIHDKQETQYF	TGCAGCGGGATTCATGACAAACAAGAGACCCAGTACTTC
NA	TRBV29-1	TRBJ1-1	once	CSVEVGGDTEAFF	TGCAGCGTTGAAGTTGGCGGGGACACCGAAGCTTTCTTT
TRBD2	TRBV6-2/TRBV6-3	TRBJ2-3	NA	CASRGIIAGITDTQYF	TGTGCCAGCAGGGGGATAATAGCGGGGATCACAGATACGCAGTATTTT
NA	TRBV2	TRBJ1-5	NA	CASRSESGRQPQHF	TGTGCCAGCAGGAGTGAGTCCGGGCGCCAGCCCCAGCATTTT
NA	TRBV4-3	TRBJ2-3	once	CASSQYQGATDTQYF	TGCGCCAGCAGCCAATACCAAGGGGCCACAGATACGCAGTATTTT
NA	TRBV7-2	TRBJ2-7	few	CASSQTGLSNEQYF	TGTGCCAGCAGCCAAACAGGGTTGAGTAATGAGCAGTACTTC
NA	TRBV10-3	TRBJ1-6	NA	CAIKASGSPEYNSPLHF	TGTGCCATCAAGGCGAGCGGGAGTCCGGAATATAATTCACCCCTCCACTTT
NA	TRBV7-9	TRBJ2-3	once	CASLLGQYTDTQYF	TGTGCCAGCCTCTTAGGGCAGTACACAGATACGCAGTATTTT